Following are 13 T cell receptor beta chains from one sample sequenced in a study of identical twins. From the 5' RACE reads, TCRdb called clonotypes with MiXCR, one entry per CDR3 protein. The sample lists around 500,000 distinct CDR3 sequences, about 14% occurring once. These data also formed part of another study, on yellow fever vaccine responses in identical twins.

The material sequenced was CD4+ T cells sorted from blood. All receptors come from a woman younger than 35 in good health.

This clonotype appeared a few times. A clone one base away is much larger, so this may be a read error. CDR3 sequence reads: CASSPGHYNEQFF. In nucleotides, the CDR3 is TGTGCCAGCAGCCCGGGACACTACAATGAGCAGTTCTTC. The chain uses TRBV3-1 and TRBJ2-1; a possible D gene is TRBD1 (6 bases). V gave up 4 bases and J gave up 3 bases, with 7 bases separating them. The CDR3 sequence is 13 residues long. Germline CDR1 reads LGHDT; CDR2 reads YNNKEL (reference sequence).

The V call is TRBV6-2 or TRBV6-3, the J call TRBJ2-7; D is undetermined. The CDR3 is 14 amino acids. The germline CDR1 and CDR2 sequences are MNHEY and SVGEGT. V lost 6 bases and J 3 bases, leaving 15 bases between the germline ends. This CDR3 is CASRTEEIIYEQYF. For the CDR3, the DNA is TGTGCCAGCAGAACCGAGGAGATTATCTACGAGCAGTACTTC.

This clonotype showed up just a few times. This rearrangement joins TRBV12-3 or TRBV12-4 to TRBJ1-1, with TRBD1 as a possible D gene (5 bases). V was pared by 5 bases and J by 2 bases, with 15 bases between. The CDR3 contains 15 residues. For the CDR3, the DNA is TGTGCCAGCAGTATTACCCACCGGGGCAACACTGAAGCTTTCTTT. Translation gives CASSITHRGNTEAFF.

The CDR3 is CSARPRGTSGYNEQFF. Here the CDR3 DNA reads TGCAGTGCTAGACCCCGGGGGACTAGCGGATACAATGAGCAGTTCTTC. The J gene is TRBJ2-1, the V gene TRBV20-1; TRBD2 aligns across 11 bases. V lost 2 bases and J lost 4; bases outside the gene matches: 7. This CDR3 spans 16 amino acids. Germline CDR1 reads DFQATT; CDR2 reads SNEGSKA (reference sequence).

For the CDR3, the DNA is TGTGCCAGCCGATACGAAACGGACACCGGGGAGCTGTTTTTT. Amino acid sequence: CASRYETDTGELFF. The chain couples TRBV12-3 or TRBV12-4 to TRBJ2-2; unclear D gene. The CDR3 has 14 residues. Trimming left V 8 bases short and J 3 bases short, with 13 bases between.

The chain recombines TRBV18 with TRBJ2-1; 7 bases align to TRBD2. The V gene end was trimmed by 0 bases and the J gene end by 0 bases; junction bases not matched to a gene: 2. Per germline, CDR1 KGHSH and CDR2 LQKENI. The CDR3 spans 16 residues. The CDR3 coding sequence is TGTGCCAGCTCACCACCGGGCGGGGGCTCCTACAATGAGCAGTTCTTC. It translates to CASSPPGGGSYNEQFF.

The rearrangement links TRBV10-3 to TRBJ2-1; 11 bases agree with TRBD2. The germline gives CDR1 ENHRY, CDR2 SYGVKD. J was trimmed by 8 bases and V by 1 base; bases with no gene match: 4. The CDR3 spans 15 residues. The CDR3 is CAISEFLAGGHEQFF. The DNA for the CDR3 is TGTGCCATCAGTGAGTTCCTAGCGGGAGGCCATGAGCAGTTCTTC.

This clonotype turned up a few times. This may be a read error: a much more frequent sequence differs by one nucleotide. J is TRBJ2-5 and V is TRBV2; unclear D gene. V gave up 4 bases and J gave up 4 bases, with 1 base separating them. Germline V gene sequence: CDR1 SNHLY, CDR2 FYNNEI. This CDR3 has 10 residues. CDR3 DNA sequence: TGTGCCAGCAGTGGAGAGACCCAGTACTTC. Translation gives CASSGETQYF.

J is TRBJ2-7 and V is TRBV20-1; 9 nucleotides align to TRBD2. CDR3 size: 13 residues. The trim removed 8 bases at V and 2 bases at J, leaving 7 bases unmatched. The germline V gene encodes CDR1 DFQATT and CDR2 SNEGSKA (reference sequence). CDR3 DNA: TGCAGTTACTATTTAGCGGGAGCCTACGAGCAGTACTTC. Translated: CSYYLAGAYEQYF.

This clonotype was counted at least ten times. The chain couples TRBV20-1 to TRBJ2-5; 8 nucleotides line up with TRBD1. With 5 bases clipped from V and 5 bases from J, the junction kept 4 bases outside the gene matches. The CDR3 covers 12 residues. Germline V gene data show CDR1 as DFQATT and CDR2 as SNEGSKA (reference sequence). In nucleotides, the CDR3 is TGCAGTGCTCAACGACAGGGGGAGACCCAGTACTTC. This codes for CSAQRQGETQYF.

This clonotype was seen many times. The rearrangement uses TRBV7-9 and TRBJ1-1; unclear D gene. CDR3 length equals 12 residues. Germline V gives CDR1 SEHNR, CDR2 FQNEAQ (reference sequence). V lost 5 bases and J lost 4, with 8 bases in between. CDR3 loop: CASSRTRTEAFF. The CDR3 coding sequence is TGTGCCAGCAGCCGAACACGCACTGAAGCTTTCTTT. The full variable domain, completed using reference TRBV7-9 and TRBJ1-1, is DTGVSQNPRHKITKRGQNVTFRCDPISEHNRLYWYRQTLGQGPEFLTYFQNEAQLEKSRLLSDRFSAERPKGSFSTLEIQRTEQGDSAMYLCASSRTRTEAFFGQGTRLTVV.

The chain uses TRBV2 and TRBJ1-2, with D hard to call. The germline CDR1 and CDR2 sequences are SNHLY and FYNNEI. Trimming removed 6 bases from V and 4 bases from J, with 18 bases in between. The CDR3 is 15 residues long. In DNA, the CDR3 is TGTGCCAGCAGGGGCCCTCCGACTAGAGGCTATGGCTACACCTTC. This codes for CASRGPPTRGYGYTF.

The CDR3 DNA sequence: TGCAGTGCTAGCCAGGGGAATGAGCAGTTCTTC. Protein sequence: CSASQGNEQFF. V usage is TRBV20-1 and J usage is TRBJ2-1, with D tentatively TRBD1 (6 bases). Trimming pared 3 bases from V and 7 bases from J, leaving 7 bases between. This CDR3 has 11 amino acids. CDR1 DFQATT and CDR2 SNEGSKA come from the germline V gene (reference sequence).